This TCR beta chain derives from a study of cytomegalovirus exposure and HLA in healthy donors (dated by TCRdb to 2016 to 2017). General notes on the study: In an earlier analysis of several hundred of the donors, 276 Gb of sequence data and 100 million or so unique TCR beta sequences from roughly 190 million T cells were reported. Class I and class II HLA loci were covered by the typing at four-digit resolution. Rather than drawing on any new phenotypic data, the later analysis identified candidate immune exposures from TCR beta sequences and the way those sequences occurred across donors. Because of strong linkage in the cohort, five DR-DQ haplotypes were treated as single units for association and clustering. The study aimed to test whether signatures of past pathogen exposure could be identified by cataloging public T cell receptors. Among the roughly 400 genotyped donors, 81% belonged to the genetic ancestry cluster associated with self-reported Caucasian donors. To decide whether each TCR beta V gene segment behaved as functional or pseudogenic, an earlier analysis of several hundred of the donors relied on high-throughput TCR beta sequencing. To study patterns of TCR occurrence, a later analysis re-analyzed previously published TCR beta repertoires from more than 550 donors and added high-resolution HLA genotyping. All discovery cohort repertoires had been generated using a single sequencing platform. The study used immunosequencing to profile the T cell repertoires of about 670 subjects and linked those repertoires to cytomegalovirus serostatus. Typing coverage varied by locus: roughly 629-630 donors for A, B, C, DRB1 and DQB1; under 550 for DQA1; approximately 570 for DPA1; around 450 for DPB1. To predict cytomegalovirus infection status, the study combined high-throughput TCR immunosequencing, statistical association of individual TCRs with disease status, and machine learning. An early release that covered fewer than 800 HLA-typed donors contained about 300 gigabases of sequencing data and approximately 85 million unique TCR sequences. Donor age, sex, ethnicity and CMV serostatus were compiled together with the repertoire data. Along with the approximately 620-subject first cohort, a separate validation cohort of around 120 different subjects was used. A later genetic analysis used genome-wide SNP genotypes for about 55% of the 666 donors, treating that subset as a discovery cohort. On average, around 200,000 unique TCR beta nucleotide sequences were sequenced per donor among some 430 genotyped donors of the cohort, with roughly 19% of those sequences being non-productive.

The cohort comprised hundreds of healthy bone marrow donors. All cohort members were sampled while nominally healthy, although unrecorded immune exposures were likely present. The donor tested CMV seronegative and was one of the 352 seronegative cohort members. A peripheral blood sample was provided by each donor, and peripheral blood mononuclear cells were used for TCR beta sequencing. Genomic DNA extraction from the blood cell samples was performed with the Qiagen DNeasy Blood Extraction Kit. Library construction relied on the immunoSEQ multiplex PCR assay. A mixture of 60 forward primers for TCR Vbeta segments and 13 reverse primers for TCR Jbeta segments was used in the multiplex PCR. A multiplex PCR assay on genomic DNA amplified the CDR3 region of rearranged TCR beta genes. On the Illumina HiSeq System, the amplified TCR beta libraries were sequenced as 87-base-pair reads. In the original analysis: A later analysis tallied around 87 million unique TCR beta chains across the 666 repertoires, and 10 million to 11 million of those chains were shared by two or more donors. To remove PCR and sequencing errors, raw reads were error-corrected and collapsed into unique sequences using a nearest-neighbor algorithm that merged closely related sequences. To assign V, D and J gene segments, CDR3 sequences were aligned to IMGT reference sequences. For a sequence to be retained, a match of at least six nucleotides to both a V gene segment and a J gene segment was required. Rearrangements were called productive when the CDR3 lacked stop codons and stayed in frame with V and J; all others were non-productive. CDR3 was defined by IMGT convention, running from the second conserved V-encoded cysteine to the conserved J-encoded phenylalanine. In an earlier analysis of roughly 580 of the donors, sequences lacking an unambiguous match to a single V gene segment were excluded. In an earlier analysis of roughly 600 of the donors, a V segment was called functional when productive rearrangements were above 56.7%, and segregating when the standard deviation between donors exceeded 5%. A statistical classification framework was developed to diagnose cytomegalovirus status using the catalog of TCR beta chain sequences. A later analysis assigned V and J genes by comparing TCR nucleotide sequences with IMGT/GENE-DB human TR gene sequences. The TCRdist pipeline was used in a later analysis to assign CDR3 sequences and most-parsimonious VDJ recombination scenarios. In a later analysis, each TCR beta chain was defined by its CDR3 amino acid sequence together with its V-gene family, and reads without a unique V-gene family were excluded. To address suspected cross-contamination and a sequencing artifact, a later analysis removed around 600 highly shared, low-generation-probability nucleotide sequences. For each public chain, a later analysis derived a clonal expansion index from normalized ranks of inferred template counts within each repertoire. In a later analysis, generation probabilities were computed using a VDJ recombination model fitted to out-of-frame rearrangements, and the results were checked against IGoR. A later analysis scored TCR-TCR, TCR-HLA and TCR-CMV co-occurrence with hypergeometric tests, applying a repertoire-size bias correction to TCR pairs. In a later analysis, false discovery rates were estimated by permuting HLA or CMV assignments 20 times. In a later analysis, co-occurring TCRs were grouped with DBSCAN, and TCRdist sequence similarity was added when clustering was performed within HLA-allele-positive subsets. Repertoires with fewer than 30,000 or more than 120,000 public chains were left out of co-occurrence clustering, as were five repertoires with anomalous nucleotide sharing. The table comes from immuneACCESS by way of TCRdb, which keeps in-frame sequences with V and J called. Part of the clones is missing from these tables; in studies checked, under half for an unresolved V gene and the rest for unknown reasons. V and J calls and clone size are copied from that table; D and trimming were computed from the DNA. The sample table shows about 200,000 clones, and around three quarters are seen once. Of the sample, approximately 2% falls within the top ten clones.

Regarding this clone: This clone's antigen is unknown. No much larger clonotype is one base removed from it; base qualities were not supplied.

Broader findings and caveats from the paper: The classifier was reported to diagnose cytomegalovirus status with high specificity and sensitivity in both the original cohort and the validation cohort. Because some donors lacked HLA typing at each locus, the association tests relied only on the typed subset. Only TCR beta chains were sequenced in this cohort, and the absence of alpha or paired-chain data limited detectable features. A later analysis found that most CMV-associated TCR beta chains appeared HLA-restricted, with HLA associations seemingly driven largely by CMV exposure. A further reported finding was that TCR beta sequences accurately predicted the HLA-A and HLA-B alleles for most subjects in the first cohort. A cluster of highly shared sequence variants was judged likely to represent a technical artifact of the sequencing pipeline. In an earlier analysis of around 500 of the donors, most TCR beta V segments appeared in productive rearrangements about 87% or about 30% of the time, broadly matching IMGT annotations. Immune exposure information for the cohort was limited to CMV serostatus. According to the authors, the approach could potentially be generalized to other disease states and immunological phenotypes. In vitro tests confirmed that three of the cytomegalovirus-associated TCR beta chains recognize cytomegalovirus antigens. When HLA alleles, especially DR and DQ, strongly co-occurred, TCR associations were difficult to assign to individual alleles. Roughly uniform sequencing depth across donors was assumed in presence/absence analyses, although this assumption may not hold. Correlated functional status among segregating V segments might reflect linkage disequilibrium, but an unknown experimental factor could not be ruled out. Most TCR sequences were observed very rarely across donors, whereas some public TCRs were present in many individuals. In a later analysis, HLA-associated TCR beta chains showed more clonal expansion and lower generation probabilities than non-associated chains that were equally common. In the study, about 150 TCR beta chains were listed as associated with cytomegalovirus. In a later analysis, 16,951 TCR beta sequences were associated with specific HLA alleles at a false discovery rate of 0.05. Because counts were too low, seventeen rarely observed V segments, including chromosome 9 orphons, were excluded from the earlier analysis of some 540 of the donors. According to a later analysis, TCR association rates differed among HLA loci, with DRB1 alleles showing the most associated TCRs and HLA-C alleles showing the fewest. V-gene and J-gene trimming of TCR beta chains was associated with a missense DCLRE1C variant in a later genetic analysis, and the association was replicated in an independent cohort. Some IMGT-functional V segments, including TRBV6-2 and TRBV6-3, could not be told apart with the 87-base-pair reads, so those segments were excluded. According to a later analysis, parvovirus B19, influenza, CMV and Epstein-Barr virus appeared linked to several top co-occurrence clusters. Compared with the approximately 600-donor mean, donors in an Asian-associated ancestry cluster had fewer N-insertions in productive TCRs, according to a later genetic analysis.

The germline V gene (reference sequence) specifies MNHEY as CDR1 and SMNVEV as CDR2. Its CDR3 holds 12 amino acids, cysteine through phenylalanine. CDR3 DNA is the only sequence kept; it has 36 bases, read in frame from the first base. The V and J ends are trimmed by 5 bases and 4 bases, leaving 5 bases between them. This TCR was recovered from a man in his thirties or forties in good health and CMV-seronegative. The source material was PBMCs. The chain uses TRBV27 and TRBJ2-2, with the D gene too uncertain to name. The CDR3 sequence is CASSRPTGELFF. The nucleotide sequence is TGTGCCAGCAGTCGTCCCACCGGGGAGCTGTTTTTT.